This entry lists 29 T cell receptor beta chains sequenced from one sample in a study of CD8 T cells in ankylosing spondylitis. MiXCR, run by TCRdb on the 5' RACE reads, gives a single entry per CDR3 protein. The table records just over 350,000 distinct CDR3 sequences, 20% of them present only once. Sequences were obtained from blood, either unsorted or a sorted T cell fraction (not recorded which). The receptors here all came from a male donor with ankylosing spondylitis or in good health (not recorded which).

This clonotype was counted between two and nine times. J is TRBJ2-3 and V is TRBV7-9; the D gene is possibly TRBD1 (6 bases). The V end lost 5 bases, the J end lost 8 bases, and 23 bases lay between the germline ends. The V gene's germline CDR1 is SEHNR and CDR2 FQNEAQ (reference sequence). The CDR3 sequence is 16 residues long. CDR3 nucleotide sequence: TGTGCCAGCAGCCTCAACCTCGGAATACAGGGTGGTACGCAGTATTTT. It codes for CASSLNLGIQGGTQYF.

The chain uses TRBV12-3 or TRBV12-4 and TRBJ2-3, with TRBD1 matching over 10 bases. The CDR3 is 16 amino acids. The J segment lost 1 base and the V segment lost 3 bases, leaving 4 bases of the junction unmatched. The CDR3, as DNA: TGTGCCAGCAGTTTTAGAGGGACAGGGGGCACAGATACGCAGTATTTT. This encodes CASSFRGTGGTDTQYF.

This clonotype was detected a few times. The V call is TRBV13, the J call TRBJ2-1; TRBD1 agrees at 7 bases. The V segment lost 5 bases and the J segment 4 bases; nucleotides outside the gene matches: 8. Per germline, CDR1 PRHDT and CDR2 FYEKMQ (reference sequence). CDR3 length equals 15 residues. The DNA for the CDR3 is TGTGCCAGCAGCCACCCGGGACAGTCGTACAATGAGCAGTTCTTC. It codes for CASSHPGQSYNEQFF.

CDR3 residues: CASTPPLNPGLFF. CDR3 DNA: TGTGCCAGCACCCCACCCCTCAACCCCGGGCTGTTTTTT. The rearrangement uses TRBV12-3 or TRBV12-4 and TRBJ2-2, with D unclear. This CDR3 comprises 13 residues. Trimming took 7 bases from V and 13 from J, leaving 19 bases between them.

As for this clonotype: The junction departs from germline at one end; a sequencing error may be responsible. The V call is TRBV20-1, the J call TRBJ2-1; D may be TRBD1 or TRBD2 (6 bases each). The CDR3 sequence is 14 residues long. Germline loops: CDR1 DFQATT, CDR2 SNEGSKA (reference sequence). CDR3 in DNA: TGCAGTGCTAGAGATCTTATGGGGGCGCGGGACCCGGTCTTC. This codes for CSARDLMGARDPVF.

CDR3 region: CASSAPEQSYEQYF. The CDR3 DNA reads TGCGCCAGCAGCGCGCCTGAGCAGAGCTACGAGCAGTACTTC. The chain links TRBV5-1 to TRBJ2-7; D ambiguous. CDR3 length equals 14 residues. CDR1 is SGHRS and CDR2 is YFSETQ in the germline V gene. V lost 4 bases and J 3 bases, leaving 14 bases between the germline ends.

In this sample, this clonotype turned up many times. The rearrangement joins TRBV12-3 or TRBV12-4 to TRBJ2-3, with TRBD1 matching over 7 bases. The CDR3 sequence is 15 residues long. V lost 9 bases and J lost 4; bases outside the gene matches: 13. The CDR3: CASSMLGGDADTQYF. CDR3 nucleotides: TGTGCCAGTTCGATGTTAGGGGGCGATGCAGATACGCAGTATTTT.

V is TRBV10-1 and J is TRBJ2-3; possible D gene TRBD2, 5 bases. V dropped 6 bases and J dropped 9 bases, with 13 bases sitting between them. This CDR3 is built from 12 residues. The germline V gene has CDR1 WNHNN and CDR2 SYGVQD (reference sequence). The DNA of the CDR3 is TGCGCCAGCAGCCCCGGCGGGTGGACGCAGTATTTT. Amino acids: CASSPGGWTQYF.

This clonotype was seen only a few times. This chain joins TRBV2 and TRBJ2-1; D call uncertain. CDR1 SNHLY and CDR2 FYNNEI come from the germline V gene. V was cut by 4 bases and J by 1 base, with 14 bases left in between. This CDR3 has 16 residues. DNA for the CDR3: TGTGCCAGCAGTGTTGGTCAGTTGGGTTCCTACAATGAGCAGTTCTTC. Translation: CASSVGQLGSYNEQFF.

This clonotype occurred a few times. This sequence joins TRBV2 and TRBJ2-3, with 11 positions matching TRBD1. This CDR3 has 17 residues. Germline V lookup: CDR1 SNHLY, CDR2 FYNNEI. Losses at the gene ends were 6 bases for V and 4 bases for J; bases not matched to a gene: 12. The CDR3 region has the DNA TGTGCCAGCAGGGCCTCCTGGACAGGGGGCGCCCCAGATACGCAGTATTTT. It encodes CASRASWTGGAPDTQYF.

This clonotype was seen more than once but under ten times. The chain uses TRBV10-3 and TRBJ2-1, with D unresolved. CDR3 length: 13 residues. V lost 8 bases and J 3 bases, leaving 11 bases between the germline ends. From germline, CDR1 is ENHRY and CDR2 SYGVKD. This CDR3 is CAILDALYNEQFF. The DNA of the CDR3 is TGTGCCATCCTGGACGCGCTCTACAATGAGCAGTTCTTC.

Ten or more counts support this clonotype. The J gene is TRBJ2-1, the V gene TRBV20-1; D is possibly TRBD1 or TRBD2 (5 bases each). This CDR3 spans 15 amino acids. V lost 6 bases, J lost 0 bases, and 15 bases lay in between. Germline-derived CDR1 and CDR2 are DFQATT and SNEGSKA (reference sequence). CDR3 loop: CSAPGPLSSYNEQFF. CDR3 coding DNA: TGCAGTGCCCCGGGACCCCTGAGCTCCTACAATGAGCAGTTCTTC.

The chain has TRBV12-3 or TRBV12-4 and TRBJ2-2; D gene ambiguous. There are 14 residues in the CDR3. Trimming cost V 4 bases and J 6 bases, with 12 bases left between them. CDR3 sequence reads: CASSSYKVAGELFF. The CDR3 DNA sequence: TGTGCCAGCAGTTCCTATAAAGTGGCCGGGGAGCTGTTTTTT.

The chain uses TRBV2 and TRBJ2-2, with 9 bases aligning to TRBD1. V shed 6 bases, J shed 4 bases, and the junction held 9 bases outside the gene matches. The germline gives CDR1 SNHLY, CDR2 FYNNEI. The CDR3 is 16 residues long. As DNA, the CDR3 is TGTGCCAGCAGGGCCGGCCGGGACAGGGCCACCGGGGAGCTGTTTTTT. Translation gives CASRAGRDRATGELFF.

This clonotype was detected a few times. V is TRBV5-1 and J is TRBJ2-7; D ambiguous. Between the trimmed V and J ends, which lost 3 bases and 1 base, there was a span of 11 bases. CDR3 size: 14 residues. CDR1 is SGHRS, CDR2 YFSETQ, per germline. CDR3 loop: CASSSSFGSYEQYF. DNA for the CDR3: TGCGCCAGCAGCTCGTCATTTGGGTCCTACGAGCAGTACTTC.

This clonotype has only a few counts. V usage is TRBV4-1 and J usage is TRBJ2-1; 7 bases align to TRBD1. The germline V gene encodes CDR1 MGHRA and CDR2 YSYEKL. Germline trimming cut 6 bases from V and 4 bases from J; bases unmatched to any gene: 9. CDR3 size: 15 residues. The CDR3 bases are TGCGCCAGCAGAGCCTTCTTGGACAGGTACAATGAGCAGTTCTTC. Translating it yields CASRAFLDRYNEQFF.

The table lists this clonotype with a few counts. The chain carries TRBV6-1 and TRBJ2-7; D is ambiguous. This CDR3 is 14 amino acids long. Trimming removed 6 bases at V and 0 bases at J, with 12 bases between. CDR1 is MNHNS and CDR2 is SASEGT in the germline V gene. In DNA, the CDR3 is TGTGCCAGCAGCTCCAGTATGTACTCCTACGAGCAGTACTTC. It yields the protein CASSSSMYSYEQYF.

This sequence joins TRBV7-9 and TRBJ2-5; D gene unclear. Germline CDR1 SEHNR, CDR2 FQNEAQ (reference sequence). The V end lost 5 bases, the J end lost 5 bases, and 12 bases lay between the germline ends. This CDR3 comprises 13 residues. The CDR3 DNA reads as TGTGCCAGCAGCCGGAAACTCTCGGAGACCCAGTACTTC. This gives the protein CASSRKLSETQYF.

This clonotype was detected a few times. This sequence joins TRBV7-9 and TRBJ2-7; 8 bases agree with TRBD2. This CDR3 spans 14 amino acids. Trimming removed 4 bases from V and 5 bases from J; junction bases left unmatched: 7. Germline-derived CDR1 and CDR2 are SEHNR and FQNEAQ (reference sequence). The CDR3 here is CASSSSGGPNEQYF. The DNA for the CDR3 is TGTGCCAGCAGCTCCTCGGGGGGGCCAAACGAGCAGTACTTC.

Only a few counts were recorded for this clonotype. The J gene is TRBJ2-2, the V gene TRBV5-1; D uncertain. With 4 bases removed from V and 4 bases from J, the gap between germline ends came to 17 bases. This CDR3 spans 16 amino acids. Germline CDR1 is SGHRS and CDR2 is YFSETQ. The CDR3 DNA sequence: TGCGCCAGCAGCCCGGGTCGCTCCCTGGGCACCGGGGAGCTGTTTTTT. Its protein product is CASSPGRSLGTGELFF.

V and J are TRBV28 and TRBJ2-7; D is possibly TRBD1 (5 bases). Germline values: CDR1 MDHEN, CDR2 SYDVKM. Trimming took off 0 bases at V and 2 bases at J, with 8 bases between the two ends. The CDR3 has 14 amino acids. This CDR3 is CASSLWRQPYEQYF. CDR3 nucleotides: TGTGCCAGCAGTTTATGGAGACAGCCCTACGAGCAGTACTTC.

This clonotype was counted between two and nine times. V gene TRBV20-1 combines with J gene TRBJ2-7; a weak D match, TRBD2 (6 bases). CDR1 and CDR2 (germline): DFQATT, SNEGSKA (reference sequence). CDR3 length: 13 residues. Trimming removed 6 bases at V and 6 bases at J, with 18 bases between. The CDR3: CSAPGTRRAEQYF. The CDR3 DNA sequence: TGCAGTGCCCCCGGGACCCGGAGGGCCGAGCAGTACTTC.

The V and J genes are TRBV19 and TRBJ2-7; weak D call: TRBD1 (6 bases). This CDR3 has 15 amino acids. Trimming cost V 3 bases and J 4 bases, with 16 bases left between them. The germline CDR1 and CDR2 sequences are LNHDA and SQIVND (reference sequence). The CDR3 bases are TGTGCCAGTAGTATGGATCCCTACGGACAGTACGAGCAGTACTTC. Protein product: CASSMDPYGQYEQYF.

This clonotype was detected a few times. The chain employs TRBV27 and TRBJ2-3, with D maybe TRBD1 (6 bases). The germline V gene encodes CDR1 MNHEY and CDR2 SMNVEV (reference sequence). CDR3 length: 15 residues. V lost 5 bases, J lost 2 bases, and 14 bases lay in between. The CDR3 here is CASSPQGRYTDTQYF. As DNA, the CDR3 is TGTGCCAGCAGTCCTCAGGGGCGCTACACAGATACGCAGTATTTT.

The chain carries TRBV12-5 and TRBJ2-1, with D perhaps matching TRBD1 (6 bases). The CDR3 is 15 residues long. CDR1 and CDR2 (germline): LGHNT, FRNRAP. V was trimmed by 7 bases and J by 10 bases, leaving 23 bases between them. The CDR3 DNA reads TGTGCTAGTGCCCAGGGAGACAGGCCGTTGGGAGAGCAGTTCTTC. This gives the protein CASAQGDRPLGEQFF.

The genes are TRBV12-3 or TRBV12-4 and TRBJ2-3; a possible D gene is TRBD1 (5 bases). The V end lost 5 bases, the J end lost 0 bases, and 9 bases lay between the germline ends. This CDR3 contains 14 residues. The CDR3 reads CASSPWTSTDTQYF. CDR3 DNA sequence: TGTGCCAGCAGTCCTTGGACAAGCACAGATACGCAGTATTTT.

This chain joins TRBV4-1 and TRBJ2-1, with 8 positions matching TRBD1. Germline V gene lookup returns CDR1 MGHRA and CDR2 YSYEKL. V dropped 0 bases and J dropped 4; count of bases not matched to a gene: 5. This CDR3 has 16 amino acids. The CDR3 spells CASSQERQGAYNEQFF. As DNA, the CDR3 is TGCGCCAGCAGCCAAGAGAGGCAGGGGGCTTACAATGAGCAGTTCTTC.

The chain couples TRBV5-6 to TRBJ1-5, with D hard to call. This CDR3 spans 15 amino acids. Between the trimmed V and J ends, which lost 3 bases and 2 bases, there was a span of 12 bases. The germline CDR1 and CDR2 sequences are SGHDT and YYEEEE. The CDR3 region is CASSWAGGGNQPQHF. The CDR3 DNA is TGTGCCAGCAGCTGGGCAGGCGGAGGCAATCAGCCCCAGCATTTT.

This clonotype was observed a handful of times. The chain couples TRBV4-1 to TRBJ2-7; a possible D gene is TRBD2 (6 bases). Trimming removed 4 bases from V and 5 bases from J, with 15 bases in between. Germline V gene sequence: CDR1 MGHRA, CDR2 YSYEKL. The CDR3 has 14 residues. DNA of the CDR3: TGCGCCAGCAGCCTCTTAGGCGGGGCCCACGAGCAGTACTTC. This gives the protein CASSLLGGAHEQYF.